This T cell receptor (beta chain) stems from a study of TIL therapy for anti-PD-1-resistant metastatic lung cancer. Turning to the study itself: Median patient age was about 55, ranging about 35-85 years.

Findings and caveats of the study: TIL cultures after expansion showed higher clonality and lower diversity than baseline tumor (median about 5.6% vs 31%).

Time point indicated: pre-treatment sample, taken before nivolumab and TIL therapy. The tumor samples were excised metastases, mostly pleural nodules or supraclavicular lymph nodes. Enrollment ran from late 2017 to January 2020. The libraries were made with immunoSEQ v3. Libraries were sequenced to 1.5 million to 2 million read pairs (survey) or about 5-6.5 million (deep). Produced via immunoSEQ multiplex PCR; TCRdb's table is partial and in-frame only. The data show under 100,000 clones, roughly 65% seen once. The V gene's germline CDR1 is MNHEY and CDR2 SVGEGT. V was shortened by 5 bases and J by 1 base, with 10 bases between the two germline ends. The CDR3 contains 14 residues. Notes on this clone: What it recognizes is unknown.

V and J are TRBV6-2 or TRBV6-3 and TRBJ2-3, with D perhaps matching TRBD1 or TRBD2 (5 bases each). This receptor was identified in a person aged 25 to 80 with non-small cell lung cancer. The specimen comprised tumor tissue, sampled at baseline. In nucleotides, the CDR3 is TGTGCCAGCAGTCCGGGACGACGCACAGATACGCAGTATTTT. Translated: CASSPGRRTDTQYF.